The 15 T cell receptor beta chains in this list originate from one sample, sequenced in a study of cytomegalovirus exposure and HLA in healthy donors. This PCR relied on a set of 60 Vbeta primers and 13 Jbeta primers. The repertoire was sequenced with immunoSEQ multiplex PCR; TCRdb's copy has only in-frame clones and lacks some. Its table records 150,000 to 200,000 clones. Sequences were obtained from PBMCs. The receptors shown here come from a boy aged 5-17 years in good health and CMV-seronegative.

The chain joins TRBV13 to TRBJ1-1, with D perhaps matching TRBD1 (5 bases). Germline CDR1 reads PRHDT; CDR2 reads FYEKMQ (reference sequence). With 3 bases removed from V and 11 bases from J, the gap between germline ends came to 16 bases. The CDR3 has 13 amino acids. The CDR3 protein is CASSFRAGLRAFF. The CDR3 DNA reads as TGTGCCAGCAGCTTTCGTGCAGGGCTTCGGGCTTTCTTT.

The rearrangement joins TRBV19 to TRBJ2-7; maybe TRBD1 (5 bases). The V gene lost 2 bases and the J gene lost 0 bases, with 14 bases spanning the gap. This CDR3 is built from 16 residues. The germline V gene encodes CDR1 LNHDA and CDR2 SQIVND (reference sequence). For the CDR3, the DNA is TGTGCCAGTAGTATATACCAGGGTTCGGTCTCCTACGAGCAGTACTTC. As protein: CASSIYQGSVSYEQYF. The entire variable domain, with the rest obtained from reference TRBV19 and TRBJ2-7, is as follows: DGGITQSPKYLFRKEGQNVTLSCEQNLNHDAMYWYRQDPGQGLRLIYYSQIVNDFQKGDIAEGYSVSREKKESFPLTVTSAQKNPTAFYLCASSIYQGSVSYEQYFGPGTRLTVT.

Points on this clone: Germline is not matched at one junction end, which may reflect a read error. The J gene is TRBJ1-1, the V gene TRBV16; D uncertain. This CDR3 spans 10 amino acids. Germline loops: CDR1 KGHSY, CDR2 FQNENV. The CDR3 DNA reads TGTGCCAGCAGCAACATTGAAGCTTTCTTT. This codes for CASSNIEAFF.

This chain uses TRBV4-1 with TRBJ1-2; TRBD1 matches at 9 bases. The germline V gene has CDR1 MGHRA and CDR2 YSYEKL. Losses at the gene ends were 3 bases for V and 7 bases for J; bases not matched to a gene: 18. This CDR3 is 18 amino acids long. The CDR3 nucleotides are TGCGCCAGCAGCCAGCCCTTACAGGGGGCAATGTCCCTGGTTGGCTACACCTTC. As protein: CASSQPLQGAMSLVGYTF.

For the CDR3, the DNA is TGTGCCAGCAGTTCCGACAAGAAATACAATGAGCAGTTCTTC. Translated, it gives CASSSDKKYNEQFF. The rearrangement uses TRBV11-2 and TRBJ2-1; D remains ambiguous. Germline values: CDR1 SGHAT, CDR2 FQNNGV. Trimming took 6 bases from V and 4 from J, leaving 13 bases between them. The CDR3 has 14 residues.

This rearrangement joins TRBV6-6 to TRBJ2-3; 7 bases fit TRBD2. Germline trimming cut 0 bases from V and 3 bases from J; bases unmatched to any gene: 6. Germline loops: CDR1 MNHNY, CDR2 SVGAGI (reference sequence). The CDR3 totals 16 residues. The DNA of the CDR3 is TGTGCCAGCAGTTACTCGAACGGGGGGAAGACAGATACGCAGTATTTT. Residues: CASSYSNGGKTDTQYF.

The chain uses TRBV5-8 and TRBJ1-2, with D perhaps TRBD1 (5 bases). Germline V lookup: CDR1 SGHTS, CDR2 YDEGEE. The CDR3 is 13 amino acids. V dropped 2 bases and J dropped 4 bases, with 9 bases sitting between them. CDR3 region: CASSFAGIYGYTF. The CDR3 DNA reads TGTGCCAGCAGCTTCGCAGGGATCTATGGCTACACCTTC. Drawing the rest from reference TRBV5-8 and TRBJ1-2, the complete variable domain is EAGVTQSPTHLIKTRGQQATLRCSPISGHTSVYWYQQALGLGLQFLLWYDEGEERNRGNFPPRFSGRQFPNYSSELNVNALELEDSALYLCASSFAGIYGYTFGSGTRLTVV.

The chain uses TRBV29-1 and TRBJ1-2; unclear D gene. The germline V and J ends were trimmed by 6 bases and 7 bases, with 12 bases remaining between them. Germline loops: CDR1 SQVTM, CDR2 ANQGSEA. CDR3 length: 11 amino acids. The CDR3 sequence: CSVHLERGYTF. The CDR3 DNA reads TGCAGCGTACATCTGGAGCGTGGCTACACCTTC.

V is TRBV28 and J is TRBJ2-5; D is perhaps TRBD1 (5 bases). The CDR3 totals 15 residues. Trimming pared 3 bases from V and 5 bases from J, leaving 16 bases between. The V gene's germline CDR1 is MDHEN and CDR2 SYDVKM. This CDR3 is CASSFGQGAVETQYF. CDR3 in DNA: TGTGCCAGCAGTTTTGGTCAGGGTGCAGTGGAGACCCAGTACTTC.

The rearrangement links TRBV10-3 to TRBJ2-3; weak D call: TRBD2 (5 bases). Between the trimmed V and J ends, which lost 3 bases and 1 base, there was a span of 5 bases. The CDR3 covers 13 residues. The germline V gene encodes CDR1 ENHRY and CDR2 SYGVKD. The CDR3 sequence: CAISELGTDTQYF. The CDR3 DNA reads as TGTGCCATCAGTGAACTAGGCACAGATACGCAGTATTTT.

The rearrangement uses TRBV5-5 and TRBJ1-5; D possibly corresponds to TRBD1 (6 bases). CDR1 is SGHKS, CDR2 YYEKEE, per germline (reference sequence). Trimming cost V 0 bases and J 6 bases, with 13 bases left between them. This CDR3 is built from 15 residues. The CDR3 nucleotides read TGTGCCAGCAGCTTGGGGGCAGGGGCGGCTCAGCCCCAGCATTTT. Its protein is CASSLGAGAAQPQHF. Supplemented by reference TRBV5-5 and TRBJ1-5, the full variable domain reads DAGVTQSPTHLIKTRGQQVTLRCSPISGHKSVSWYQQVLGQGPQFIFQYYEKEERGRGNFPDRFSARQFPNYSSELNVNALLLGDSALYLCASSLGAGAAQPQHFGDGTRLSIL.

The V gene is TRBV7-9, the J gene TRBJ1-5; 8 bases match TRBD1. CDR1 and CDR2 from the germline V gene are SEHNR and FQNEAQ (reference sequence). This CDR3 is 14 amino acids long. The trim removed 4 bases at V and 5 bases at J, leaving 4 bases unmatched. The CDR3 DNA follows: TGTGCCAGCAGCTGGACAGGGCAAGATCAGCCCCAGCATTTT. This codes for CASSWTGQDQPQHF.

The chain carries TRBV6-5 and TRBJ1-2; 8 bases map to TRBD1. The V gene's germline CDR1 is MNHEY and CDR2 SVGAGI. With 4 bases clipped from V and 4 bases from J, the junction kept 8 bases outside the gene matches. There are 15 residues in the CDR3. Written as DNA, the CDR3 is TGTGCCAGCAGTTTTAAGGACAGGGCTAGCTATGGCTACACCTTC. Its translation: CASSFKDRASYGYTF.

The V and J genes are TRBV11-3 and TRBJ2-7; no clear D. The CDR3 sequence is 13 residues long. Germline V gene lookup returns CDR1 SGHNT and CDR2 YENEEA. Trimming shortened V by 2 bases and J by 7 bases, and 12 bases separated the two germline ends. In nucleotides, the CDR3 is TGTGCCAGCAGCTTATTCCCTAGTCGGGAGCAGTACTTC. Amino acid sequence: CASSLFPSREQYF.

This chain connects TRBV5-1 to TRBJ2-1; TRBD2 might be the D (5 bases). Germline V CDR1 and CDR2: SGHRS, YFSETQ. This CDR3 region has 13 residues. V lost 1 base and J lost 3, with 5 bases in between. The CDR3 region is CASSLSGYNEQFF. Written as DNA, the CDR3 is TGCGCCAGCAGCTTGAGCGGCTACAATGAGCAGTTCTTC.